This entry lists 26 T cell receptor beta chains sequenced from one sample in a study of T-cell memory formation after mild COVID-19. MiXCR, applied by TCRdb to the 5' RACE reads, yields one record per CDR3 protein. The table records approximately 150,000 distinct CDR3 sequences, more than 14% of them present only once. The sequencing input was PBMCs or a T cell subset sorted from them (not recorded which). These receptors all stem from an adult woman who had mild COVID-19 (a few samples of this study predate the infection). Cell type and time point are not known.

This chain connects TRBV7-3 to TRBJ2-6; D ambiguous. Germline loops: CDR1 SGHTA, CDR2 FQGTGA. The CDR3 is 16 residues long. Deletions cut 5 bases from V and 1 base from J, with 12 bases between. This CDR3 reads CASSPGQLSGANVLTF. The CDR3 nucleotides are TGTGCCAGCAGCCCAGGCCAATTATCTGGGGCCAACGTCCTGACTTTC.

This clonotype turned up a few times. The J gene is TRBJ2-7, the V gene TRBV7-9, with 8 bases lining up with TRBD2. J gave up 3 bases and V 9 bases, and 7 bases lay outside the gene matches. CDR1 is SEHNR and CDR2 is FQNEAQ in the germline V gene (reference sequence). The CDR3 totals 13 residues. The CDR3 DNA sequence: TGTGCCAGTTTAAAAGCGGGAGTCTACGAGCAGTACTTC. Residues: CASLKAGVYEQYF.

The chain employs TRBV9 and TRBJ2-1; 11 nucleotides match TRBD2. The junction had 8 bases not matched to a gene; V was cut back by 0 bases and J by 9 bases. Germline values: CDR1 SGDLS, CDR2 YYNGEE. The CDR3 extends over 16 amino acids. The CDR3 loop reads CASSVASSGGPREQFF. The CDR3 coding sequence is TGTGCCAGCAGCGTAGCTTCTAGCGGGGGGCCACGTGAGCAGTTCTTC. The variable domain in full, with the rest retrieved from reference TRBV9 and TRBJ2-1, is DSGVTQTPKHLITATGQRVTLRCSPRSGDLSVYWYQQSLDQGLQFLIQYYNGEERAKGNILERFSAQQFPDLHSELNLSSLELGDSALYFCASSVASSGGPREQFFGPGTRLTVL.

This clonotype has at least ten counts. This rearrangement joins TRBV7-9 to TRBJ2-7, with no clear D. Germline CDR1 SEHNR, CDR2 FQNEAQ (reference sequence). The CDR3 has 11 amino acids. The V gene lost 7 bases and the J gene lost 3 bases, with 7 bases spanning the gap. The CDR3: CASTSIYEQYF. The DNA for the CDR3 is TGTGCCAGCACTTCCATCTACGAGCAGTACTTC.

This clonotype has a handful of counts. The rearrangement joins TRBV5-4 to TRBJ2-7; 12 bases map to TRBD2. Germline CDR1 and CDR2: SGHNT and YYREEE (reference sequence). The CDR3 covers 18 residues. Trimming at V came to 3 bases and at J to 10 bases, leaving 20 bases not matched to a gene. The CDR3 DNA is TGTGCCAGCAGCTCCGGGACTAGCGGGCTCAACGGGTTGGGAATCCAGTACTTC. Translation: CASSSGTSGLNGLGIQYF.

This clonotype was observed a few times. The chain links TRBV7-8 to TRBJ1-2; D gene uncertain. With 1 base removed from V and 6 bases from J, the gap between germline ends came to 15 bases. This CDR3 is built from 15 residues. Germline V CDR1 and CDR2: SGHVS, FQNEAQ. CDR3 sequence reads: CASSLGRGPTDGYTF. The CDR3 bases are TGTGCCAGCAGCTTAGGGAGAGGCCCAACGGATGGCTACACCTTC.

The genes are TRBV2 and TRBJ2-7; TRBD1 agrees at 9 bases. V gave up 9 bases and J gave up 4 bases; unmatched junction bases: 7. CDR3 length equals 13 residues. Germline CDR1 SNHLY, CDR2 FYNNEI. CDR3 in DNA: TGTGCCAGTACAGGGGGCCTTATGTACGAGCAGTACTTC. This gives the protein CASTGGLMYEQYF.

The chain joins TRBV3-1 to TRBJ2-3; tentative D call: TRBD2 (5 bases). The germline V gene has CDR1 LGHDT and CDR2 YNNKEL (reference sequence). This CDR3 region has 16 residues. The V end was cut by 0 bases, the J end by 6 bases, with 16 bases between. The CDR3 is CASSQDPDRSVDTQYF. CDR3 DNA: TGTGCCAGCAGCCAAGATCCCGACCGTAGCGTGGATACGCAGTATTTT.

The rearrangement uses TRBV7-8 and TRBJ2-6; D gene uncertain. Germline V CDR1 and CDR2: SGHVS, FQNEAQ. V dropped 1 base and J dropped 0 bases, with 4 bases sitting between them. This CDR3 comprises 15 residues. CDR3 sequence: CASSLDRSGANVLTF. Here the CDR3 DNA reads TGTGCCAGCAGCTTAGATCGCTCTGGGGCCAACGTCCTGACTTTC.

This clonotype was found a few times. Germline and junction disagree at one end, which may indicate a read error. This sequence joins TRBV7-7 and TRBJ2-7; perhaps TRBD1 as D (8 bases). This CDR3 is 21 amino acids long. Germline CDR1 and CDR2: SSHAT and FNYEAQ (reference sequence). The CDR3 DNA sequence: TGTGCTAGCAGCTTAGAGTGGGAGGGAGACAGGGGACATACTTACTCCTACGAGCAGTACTTC. Translation gives CASSLEWEGDRGHTYSYEQYF.

This clonotype has just a few counts. This chain joins TRBV29-1 and TRBJ2-2; 8 bases are a match to TRBD1. Per germline, CDR1 SQVTM and CDR2 ANQGSEA. The junction had 4 bases not matched to a gene; V was cut back by 4 bases and J by 3 bases. This CDR3 spans 14 amino acids. CDR3 sequence: CSVAQGEYTGELFF. DNA for the CDR3: TGCAGCGTTGCACAGGGGGAATACACCGGGGAGCTGTTTTTT.

The J gene is TRBJ2-1, the V gene TRBV15; weak D call: TRBD2 (5 bases). Deletions cut 1 base from V and 10 bases from J, with 8 bases between. Germline V CDR1 and CDR2: LNHNV, YYDKDF (reference sequence). The CDR3 has 12 amino acids. DNA for the CDR3: TGTGCCACCAGCAGAGTAAGAGGGGAGCAGTTCTTC. The encoded protein is CATSRVRGEQFF.

This clonotype has just a few counts. The chain joins TRBV7-2 to TRBJ1-5, with D possibly matching TRBD1 (6 bases). Deletions cut 5 bases from V and 0 bases from J, with 11 bases between. This CDR3 region has 15 residues. Germline lookup yields CDR1 SGHTA and CDR2 FQGNSA. CDR3 nucleotide sequence: TGTGCCAGCAGCATAGGACAGCATAGCAATCAGCCCCAGCATTTT. This sequence encodes CASSIGQHSNQPQHF.

This clonotype was seen at least ten times. The CDR3 DNA sequence: TGCGCCAGCAGCTTGGCCCGGGGGATTGAAGCTTTCTTT. It is translated as CASSLARGIEAFF. The chain has TRBV5-1 and TRBJ1-1, with D possibly TRBD1 on 5 matching bases. The CDR3 loop spans 13 amino acids. V was trimmed by 0 bases and J by 7 bases, leaving 10 bases between them. Germline loops: CDR1 SGHRS, CDR2 YFSETQ.

This chain joins TRBV7-9 and TRBJ2-7; TRBD1 is a possible D gene (6 bases). The V gene lost 5 bases and the J gene lost 4 bases, with 18 bases spanning the gap. There are 15 residues in the CDR3. Germline CDR1 is SEHNR and CDR2 is FQNEAQ (reference sequence). The CDR3 nucleotides read TGTGCCAGCAGCGCCAAGACAGGCCTCACTTACGAGCAGTACTTC. Translated, it gives CASSAKTGLTYEQYF.

This clonotype appeared a single time. The rearrangement links TRBV7-6 to TRBJ1-2; D possibly corresponds to TRBD1 (6 bases). Trimming removed 5 bases at V and 6 bases at J, with 19 bases between. Germline CDR1 SGHVS, CDR2 FNYEAQ. CDR3 length: 15 amino acids. The CDR3 bases are TGTGCCAGCAGCCCGAGTCTTTCGGGGGGCGATGGCTACACCTTC. Translating gives CASSPSLSGGDGYTF.

Only a few counts were recorded for this clonotype. V gene TRBV12-3 or TRBV12-4 combines with J gene TRBJ1-5; D is ambiguous. V lost 4 bases and J 0 bases, leaving 10 bases between the germline ends. CDR3 length equals 15 residues. The CDR3 protein is CASSYEAYSNQPQHF. The CDR3 DNA reads as TGTGCCAGCAGTTATGAGGCTTATAGCAATCAGCCCCAGCATTTT.

V gene TRBV12-3 or TRBV12-4 combines with J gene TRBJ2-6, with TRBD2 matching 7 bases. The J segment lost 0 bases and the V segment lost 6 bases, leaving 11 bases of the junction unmatched. The CDR3 extends over 18 amino acids. The CDR3 region is CASSPAAGVLSGANVLTF. In DNA form, the CDR3 reads TGTGCCAGCAGCCCCGCGGCGGGGGTCCTCTCTGGGGCCAACGTCCTGACTTTC.

The chain links TRBV12-3 or TRBV12-4 to TRBJ1-1; TRBD1 agrees at 7 bases. V gave up 7 bases and J gave up 2 bases; unmatched junction bases: 16. The CDR3 extends over 17 amino acids. The CDR3 DNA is TGTGCCAGCAACCTCCTTGGGGCGGACAGGTTTAACACTGAAGCTTTCTTT. Protein product: CASNLLGADRFNTEAFF.

The chain carries TRBV3-1 and TRBJ2-4; the D is unclear. V was shortened by 4 bases and J by 15 bases, with 19 bases between the two germline ends. The CDR3 consists of 13 residues. Germline CDR1 reads LGHDT; CDR2 reads YNNKEL (reference sequence). Written as DNA, the CDR3 is TGTGCCAGCAGCCTTTTGAACCTGAAGACGGTGTACTTC. Translating it yields CASSLLNLKTVYF.

Only a few counts were recorded for this clonotype. The chain joins TRBV5-1 to TRBJ2-1, with 10 bases lining up with TRBD1. V was pared by 4 bases and J by 7 bases, with 14 bases of the junction left unmatched. This CDR3 has 17 amino acids. Germline values: CDR1 SGHRS, CDR2 YFSETQ. The CDR3 protein is CASSPLLTGGVLNEQFF. DNA of the CDR3: TGCGCCAGCAGCCCTCTACTGACAGGGGGCGTTTTAAATGAGCAGTTCTTC.

This clonotype was observed a handful of times. V gene TRBV4-1 combines with J gene TRBJ2-5; TRBD2 matches at 11 bases. V was pared by 1 base and J by 0 bases, with 7 bases of the junction left unmatched. The CDR3 spans 18 residues. Per germline, CDR1 MGHRA and CDR2 YSYEKL. The CDR3 DNA sequence: TGCGCCAGCAGCCAAGTCCTAGCGGGGGGCCACTACCAAGAGACCCAGTACTTC. Protein sequence: CASSQVLAGGHYQETQYF.

The chain joins TRBV5-4 to TRBJ2-3, with 13 bases lining up with TRBD2. The J segment lost 5 bases and the V segment lost 2 bases, leaving 8 bases of the junction unmatched. CDR3 length: 17 amino acids. Germline-derived CDR1 and CDR2 are SGHNT and YYREEE (reference sequence). In nucleotides, the CDR3 is TGTGCCAGCAGCTTAGGACTAGCGGGAGCGGGGAGAGATACGCAGTATTTT. It specifies CASSLGLAGAGRDTQYF.

This clonotype was seen a handful of times. Written as DNA, the CDR3 is TGTGCCAGCAGCCAAGAGTTATTCCCTAATGAAAAACTGTTTTTT. Protein product: CASSQELFPNEKLFF. The J gene is TRBJ1-4, the V gene TRBV4-2; D remains unclear. This CDR3 comprises 15 residues. The germline V and J ends were trimmed by 0 bases and 3 bases, with 8 bases remaining between them. Germline V lookup: CDR1 LGHNA, CDR2 YNFKEQ.

The chain carries TRBV24-1 and TRBJ2-3, with 8 bases identical to TRBD2. In germline, CDR1 is KGHDR, CDR2 SFDVKD. This CDR3 contains 17 residues. With V trimmed by 3 bases and J by 2 bases, 9 bases remained unmatched. DNA of the CDR3: TGTGCCACCAGTGATGACGGGAGGGCCGTGTCCACAGATACGCAGTATTTT. Its protein is CATSDDGRAVSTDTQYF.

The genes are TRBV5-1 and TRBJ1-2; D remains ambiguous. Germline-derived CDR1 and CDR2 are SGHRS and YFSETQ. The CDR3 has 14 amino acids. V dropped 0 bases and J dropped 0 bases, with 6 bases sitting between them. This CDR3 is CASSLAEANYGYTF. CDR3 in DNA: TGCGCCAGCAGCTTGGCCGAAGCTAACTATGGCTACACCTTC.